This T cell receptor (beta chain) was found in a study of blood T cell repertoires in COVID-19. About the research overall: Collection of acute and convalescent COVID-19 samples took place in the United States, Italy and Spain. T cells, B-cell-depleted T cells, or PBMCs supplied cDNA or gDNA.

Using immunoSEQ multiplex PCR, the repertoire was profiled, and TCRdb retains in-frame clones only, with some absent. The sample has 150,000 or so clones; roughly 80% are singletons. V gave up 7 bases and J gave up 7 bases, with 22 bases separating them. The germline V gene encodes CDR1 SEHNR and CDR2 FQNEAQ (reference sequence). The CDR3 is made up of 15 amino acids. This clonotype originated in a man at least 80 years old with acute or convalescent COVID-19. The chain employs TRBV7-9 and TRBJ1-2, with D maybe TRBD1 (6 bases). Specimen: peripheral blood. The chain's CDR3 is CASTGFGGAGTGYTF. CDR3 nucleotide sequence: TGTGCCAGCACCGGCTTTGGGGGCGCTGGTACTGGCTACACCTTC. Filled out from reference TRBV7-9 and TRBJ1-2, the complete variable domain reads DTGVSQNPRHKITKRGQNVTFRCDPISEHNRLYWYRQTLGQGPEFLTYFQNEAQLEKSRLLSDRFSAERPKGSFSTLEIQRTEQGDSAMYLCASTGFGGAGTGYTFGSGTRLTVV.